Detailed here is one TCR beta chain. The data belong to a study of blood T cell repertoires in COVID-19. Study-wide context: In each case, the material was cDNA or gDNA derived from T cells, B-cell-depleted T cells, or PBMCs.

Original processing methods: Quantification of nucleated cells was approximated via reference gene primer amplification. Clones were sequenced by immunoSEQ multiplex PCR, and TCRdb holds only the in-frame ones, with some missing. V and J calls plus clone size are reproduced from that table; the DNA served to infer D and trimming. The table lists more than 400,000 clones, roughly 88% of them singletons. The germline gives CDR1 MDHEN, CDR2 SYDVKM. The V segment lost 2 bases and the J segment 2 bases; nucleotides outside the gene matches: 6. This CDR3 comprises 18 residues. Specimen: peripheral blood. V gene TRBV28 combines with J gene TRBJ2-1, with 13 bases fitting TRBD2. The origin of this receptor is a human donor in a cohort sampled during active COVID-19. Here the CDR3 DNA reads TGTGCCAGCAGTTTACCCCCCGGGACTAGCGGGACCTACAATGAGCAGTTCTTC. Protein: CASSLPPGTSGTYNEQFF.